The present T cell receptor (beta chain) was sequenced within a study of vaccination effects on CD4 cells after COVID-19. About the study: Expansion with viral peptide pools was applied to antigen-specific CD4+ T cells by the ViraFEST assay prior to sequencing. Wells of roughly 2.1 million PBMC each were grown with approximately 10 IU/ml IL-2 and around 10 ug/ml peptides.

Study-level results: Clones arising from infection and from vaccination showed marked clonal contraction late after vaccination.

It was after nine to ten days of culture that CD4+ T cells were isolated. The length of the CDR3 is 14 residues. The V end was cut by 8 bases, the J end by 2 bases, with 14 bases between. Germline V gene sequence: CDR1 SGHTA, CDR2 FQGNSA. Using immunoSEQ multiplex PCR, the repertoire was profiled, and TCRdb retains in-frame clones only, with some absent. This sample has tens of thousands of clones, with roughly three quarters found just once. Worth noting for this clone: Antigen: not known.

This chain links TRBV7-2 with TRBJ2-3; D possibly uses TRBD1 or TRBD2 (5 bases each). This receptor was obtained from a human donor who received a COVID-19 vaccine. This sample comprised CD4+ T cells from PBMCs cultured without peptide, obtained before COVID-19 vaccination. CDR3 loop: CASRPGPDTDTQYF. CDR3 nucleotide sequence: TGTGCCAGCCGCCCGGGACCCGACACAGATACGCAGTATTTT. Full variable domain (rest looked up from reference TRBV7-2 and TRBJ2-3): GAGVSQSPSNKVTEKGKDVELRCDPISGHTALYWYRQSLGQGLEFLIYFQGNSAPDKSGLPSDRFSAERTGGSVSTLTIQRTQQEDSAVYLCASRPGPDTDTQYFGPGTRLTVL.